This record looks at one TCR beta chain sequence and its context. The V gene's germline CDR1 is SQVTM and CDR2 ANQGSEA. V lost 5 bases and J lost 2; bases outside the gene matches: 17. The length of the CDR3 is 19 residues. In blood CD8+ and CD4+ T cells, TCR beta underwent sequencing. In Susac syndrome patients, recently defined diagnostic criteria for definite or probable disease were met. Negative magnetic isolation gave CD8+ and CD4+ cells; FACS enriched CD8+ TEMRA. The sample originates from a study of CD8 T cells in Susac syndrome. Random hexamers were used to reverse transcribe the RNA input (roughly 0.5 to 1 ug). Using its own MiXCR run on the immunoSEQ multiplex PCR reads, TCRdb lists one record per CDR3 protein. The profile shows approximately 260,000 distinct CDR3 sequences, 90% to 97% of them singletons.

The TCR comes from a human donor with Susac syndrome. The gene calls are TRBV29-1 and TRBJ2-5, with 13 nucleotides matching TRBD2. Material: CD4+ T cells from PBMCs. CDR3 in DNA: TGCAGCGTTCCAATAAACCTCGGACTAGCGGGAGTTTATCAAGAGACCCAGTACTTC. It translates to CSVPINLGLAGVYQETQYF. Full variable domain (rest looked up from reference TRBV29-1 and TRBJ2-5): SAVISQKPSRDICQRGTSLTIQCQVDSQVTMMFWYRQQPGQSLTLIATANQGSEATYESGFVIDKFPISRPNLTFSTLTVSNMSPEDSSIYLCSVPINLGLAGVYQETQYFGPGTRLLVL.